The source of this T cell receptor (beta chain) is a study of blood T cell repertoires in COVID-19. Study as a whole: Samples came from the United States, Italy and Spain, spanning acute and convalescent COVID-19.

The CDR3 consists of 13 residues. Trimming took 7 bases from V and 7 from J, leaving 19 bases between them. In germline, CDR1 is SQVTM, CDR2 ANQGSEA. How the authors handled the data: Using reference gene primer amplification, nucleated cell counts were estimated. Method: immunoSEQ multiplex PCR; TCRdb's copy keeps in-frame clones and lacks some. The D gene and trimming were derived from the DNA, and the V and J assignments and clone size from that table. Here the sample spans 95,000 to 100,000 clones, roughly four fifths being singletons. The source is a man aged 65 to 79 with acute or convalescent COVID-19. J is TRBJ1-1 and V is TRBV29-1; tentatively, D is TRBD1 (6 bases). The specimen sequenced was peripheral blood. The CDR3 spells CSARGQNPHEAFF. The CDR3 DNA sequence: TGCAGCGCCCGAGGACAGAACCCTCATGAAGCTTTCTTT.